The subject of this entry is one TCR beta chain. Its antigen remains unidentified. There are no base qualities to consult, and no much larger clone falls within one base. Counted from cysteine to phenylalanine, this CDR3 has 16 amino acids. Only the CDR3 region is kept as DNA, spanning 48 bases read in frame from base 1. The germline V gene provides CDR1 SGHTA and CDR2 FQGTGA. V trim: 3 bases; J trim: 1 base; unmatched bases: 7. This entry belongs to a study of T cells in narcolepsy (dated by TCRdb to 2017 to 2018). Study-level background: The study enrolled patients with narcolepsy type 1 or type 2 (NT1, NT2) together with healthy control donors. The study used TCR Vbeta sequencing to track clonotypes in blood and CSF while looking for autoreactive T cells in narcolepsy patients that target self-antigens of hypocretin neurons (hypocretin, TRIB2). Broad study findings and their caveats: Plots that compared CSF and blood CD4+ T cell clonotypes from the same patient highlighted HCRT-specific and TRIB2-specific autoreactive clonotypes. Some blood memory CD4+ repertoires from patients and controls contained no sequences matching autoreactive T cell clones. Autoreactive clonotypes were reported to be detected serially in the blood of the same patients and of different patients, but not in the blood of healthy controls. Numbers of sequenced blood memory CD4+ clonotypes were comparable, averaging roughly 40,000 in patients and 33,354 in controls.

Libraries were constructed by the immunoSEQ multiplex PCR assay. TCRdb carries this immuneACCESS record with in-frame sequences only. Its versions omit some clonotypes, under half of them owing to an unresolved V gene in the studies checked, with the rest unexplained. Counted in this sample were about 26,000 clones; approximately 80% of them appeared once. The leading ten clones occupy under 1.2% of the sample. For TCR Vbeta sequencing, memory CD4+ T cells were sorted ex vivo from the peripheral blood of narcolepsy patients and healthy controls. The sequence was obtained from a human donor in good health. The rearranged chain carries TRBV7-3 and TRBJ2-3; 7 central bases correspond to TRBD1. Sequencing was carried out using memory (CD45RA-) CD4+ T cells from blood. The cell subset or site label, read with the paper, signifies: memory T cells sorted ex vivo from peripheral blood. The sequenced DNA is TGTGCCAGCAGCTTTGGGACAGCCTCTGGCACAGATACGCAGTATTTT. It codes for CASSFGTASGTDTQYF.